This T cell receptor (beta chain) was retrieved from a study of blood T cell repertoires in COVID-19. Turning to the study itself: COVID-19 samples collected from the United States, Italy and Spain covered acute and convalescent phases. PBMCs, B-cell-depleted T cells, or T cells provided the cDNA or gDNA that made up the material.

Germline V gene lookup returns CDR1 SGHVS and CDR2 FQNEAQ. The CDR3 extends over 15 amino acids. Germline trimming cut 0 bases from V and 5 bases from J; bases unmatched to any gene: 5. Original handling: Amplifying reference gene primers gave estimates of nucleated cell counts. TCRdb's table, derived via immunoSEQ multiplex PCR, lists solely in-frame clones and lacks some. V and J calls and clone size are as listed in that table; D and trimming were resolved from the DNA. The top ten hold about 16% of the sample, which has 99,000 or so clones, roughly 80% seen once. This chain joins TRBV7-8 and TRBJ2-3, with TRBD2 matching over 7 bases. The clonotype originates from an elderly woman with acute or convalescent COVID-19. Material for sequencing was peripheral blood. The DNA of the CDR3 is TGTGCCAGCAGCTTAGCGGGGGGGATGGGAGATACGCAGTATTTT. Encoded protein: CASSLAGGMGDTQYF.